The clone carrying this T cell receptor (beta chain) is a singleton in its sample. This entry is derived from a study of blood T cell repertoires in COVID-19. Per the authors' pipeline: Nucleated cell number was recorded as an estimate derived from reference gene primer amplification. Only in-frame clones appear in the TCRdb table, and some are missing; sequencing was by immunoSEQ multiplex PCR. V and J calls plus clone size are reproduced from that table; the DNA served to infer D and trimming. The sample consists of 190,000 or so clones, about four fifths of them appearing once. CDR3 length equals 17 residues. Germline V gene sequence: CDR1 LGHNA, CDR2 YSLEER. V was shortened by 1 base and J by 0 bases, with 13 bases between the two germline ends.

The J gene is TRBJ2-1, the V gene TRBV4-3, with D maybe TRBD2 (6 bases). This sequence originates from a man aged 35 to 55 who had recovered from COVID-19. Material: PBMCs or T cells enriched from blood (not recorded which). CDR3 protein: CASSQGGGGSSYNEQFF. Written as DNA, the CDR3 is TGCGCCAGCAGCCAAGGGGGTGGGGGGAGCTCCTACAATGAGCAGTTCTTC.